The following is a TCR beta chain sequence with its context. What it recognizes is unknown. Per the germline V gene, CDR1 is DFQATT and CDR2 is SNEGSKA (reference sequence). The CDR3 is 10 amino acids. V was trimmed by 3 bases and J by 8 bases, leaving 7 bases between them. TCRdb keeps only in-frame clones here, not all; method: immunoSEQ multiplex PCR. The sample gives 100,000 or so clones, less than 95% of which show up once; 1% to 1.5% is in the top ten. This sample stems from a study of T cell responses to AZD1222 COVID-19 vaccine. Findings and limits, study-wide: Reportedly, close to half of spike-specific TCRs are directed against unmutated variant regions.

Material: peripheral blood, obtained on day 0 of AZD1222 vaccination. The TCR originated in an adult in good health. This chain connects TRBV20-1 to TRBJ1-1; D ambiguous. CDR3 nucleotides: TGCAGTGCTAGCGGCGGGGAAGCTTTCTTT. Translated, it gives CSASGGEAFF.